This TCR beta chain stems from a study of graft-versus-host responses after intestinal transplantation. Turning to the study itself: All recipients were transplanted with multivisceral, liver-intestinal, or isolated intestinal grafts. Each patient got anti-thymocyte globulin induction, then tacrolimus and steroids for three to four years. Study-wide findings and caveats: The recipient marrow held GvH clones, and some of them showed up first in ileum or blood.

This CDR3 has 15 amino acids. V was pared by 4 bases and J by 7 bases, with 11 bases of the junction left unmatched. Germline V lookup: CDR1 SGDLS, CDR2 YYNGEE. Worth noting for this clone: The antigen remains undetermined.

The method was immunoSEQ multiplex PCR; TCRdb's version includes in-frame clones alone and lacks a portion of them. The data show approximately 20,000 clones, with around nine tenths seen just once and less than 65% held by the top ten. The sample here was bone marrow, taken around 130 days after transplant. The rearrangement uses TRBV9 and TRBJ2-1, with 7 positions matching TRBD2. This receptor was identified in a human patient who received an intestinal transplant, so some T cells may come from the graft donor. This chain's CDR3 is CASSQRGGSQNEQFF. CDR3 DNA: TGTGCCAGCAGCCAGAGGGGCGGGAGTCAAAATGAGCAGTTCTTC.